This T cell receptor (beta chain) was documented in a study of blood T cell repertoires in COVID-19 (dated by TCRdb to the early 2020s). With respect to the entire study: Samples from collaborators originated in the United States, Italy and Spain and spanned both the acute and convalescent phases of COVID-19. Sample metadata almost always included a de-identified subject ID, COVID-19 status, age in years and sex. Deeply sampled blood TCRbeta repertoires from subjects exposed to, actively infected with, or recovered from COVID-19 were included in the dataset. The material from the prospective study consisted of cDNA or gDNA derived from T cells, B-cell-depleted T cells, or PBMCs. The repertoires were released in a freely available public database intended as a resource for research on the immune response to SARS-CoV-2. HLA class I and class II types, where available, came from metadata supplied by the sample provider rather than from assay-based typing. Samples came from the ongoing ImmuneRACE study (first 160 participants) plus 1,254 subjects from 6 global collaborators.

The immunoSEQ Assay, a bias-controlled multiplex PCR, was used to amplify TCRbeta CDR3 regions from genomic DNA. Turning to the authors' computational methods: Within the assay, amplification of reference gene primers was used to estimate how many nucleated cells each sample contained. To quantify the absolute abundance of each unique TCRbeta CDR3 rearrangement, sequence reads were collapsed and filtered. For each sample, productive Simpson clonality was calculated by taking the square root of Simpson's diversity index across productive rearrangements. The table comes from immuneACCESS by way of TCRdb, which keeps in-frame sequences with V and J called. Part of the clones is missing from these tables; in studies checked, under half for an unresolved V gene and the rest for unknown reasons. V and J calls plus clone size are reproduced from that table; the DNA served to infer D and trimming. The sample includes 300,000 to 450,000 clones, with approximately 89% observed a single time. Jointly, the top ten make up over 2% of the sample.

In Seattle, one collaborating source enrolled patients while the infection was active and tracked those patients longitudinally over the course of disease. Each collaborating institution followed its own protocols to collect whole blood in K2EDTA tubes. For TCRbeta analysis, collaborator samples were shipped as frozen whole blood, as isolated PBMCs, or as DNA extracted from either sample type. Overall results and qualifications from the work: How much clinical and demographic metadata was included differed by source and by participant, and the metadata was provided uncurated.

A word on this clone: The antigen this receptor binds is unknown. No much larger clone is present one base from it, and per-base qualities are unavailable.

The receptor's source is a woman aged 55-70 years with COVID-19, enrolled during active disease. Sequenced input: peripheral blood.

The nucleotide sequence reads as follows: TGTGCCAGCAGCTTGCGAACAGGACCTTACTATGGCTACACCTTC. Its product reads: CASSLRTGPYYGYTF. This chain is built from TRBV5-5 and TRBJ1-2, and the D gene may be TRBD1, 5 bases matching. The CDR3 runs 15 amino acids, cysteine and phenylalanine included. CDR3 DNA is the only sequence kept; it has 45 bases, read in frame from the first base. The germline V gene (reference sequence) yields SGHKS for CDR1 and YYEKEE for CDR2. The junction shows trimming of 1 base on V and 3 bases on J, plus 13 bases between the germline ends. When the CDR3 is completed using the reference TRBV5-5 and TRBJ1-2 genes on either side, the full variable domain is DAGVTQSPTHLIKTRGQQVTLRCSPISGHKSVSWYQQVLGQGPQFIFQYYEKEERGRGNFPDRFSARQFPNYSSELNVNALLLGDSALYLCASSLRTGPYYGYTFGSGTRLTVV.